This TCR beta chain was sequenced during a study of control samples from healthy donors and cancer patients. CDR3 length: 17 residues. CDR1 SGHAT and CDR2 FQNNGV come from the germline V gene. Trimming removed 5 bases at V and 2 bases at J, with 21 bases between. For this clone: The sample holds other DNA sequences that translate to the same CDR3.

The repertoire was sequenced with immunoSEQ multiplex PCR; TCRdb's copy has only in-frame clones and lacks some. The sample records tens of thousands of clones, over 90% being singletons. The sequence was collected from a woman aged 25 to 39 in good health. The material sequenced was blood. V and J are TRBV11-2 and TRBJ1-1; a possible D gene is TRBD1 (6 bases). The CDR3 here is CASSEDPGARLNTEAFF. Written as DNA, the CDR3 is TGTGCCAGCAGCGAAGATCCGGGGGCGAGGCTAAACACTGAAGCTTTCTTT.